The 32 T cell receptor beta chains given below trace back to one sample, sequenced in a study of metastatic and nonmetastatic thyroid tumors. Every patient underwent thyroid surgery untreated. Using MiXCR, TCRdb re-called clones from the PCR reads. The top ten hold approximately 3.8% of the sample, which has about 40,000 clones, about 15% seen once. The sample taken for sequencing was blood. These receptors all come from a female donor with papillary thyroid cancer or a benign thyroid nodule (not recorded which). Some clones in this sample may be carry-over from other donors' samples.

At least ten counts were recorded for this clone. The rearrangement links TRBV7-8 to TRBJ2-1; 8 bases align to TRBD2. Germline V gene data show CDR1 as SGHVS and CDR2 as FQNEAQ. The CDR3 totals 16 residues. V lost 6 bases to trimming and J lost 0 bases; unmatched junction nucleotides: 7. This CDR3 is CASRGSGTTSYNEQFF. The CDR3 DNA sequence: TGTGCCAGCAGAGGTAGCGGGACAACCTCCTACAATGAGCAGTTCTTC.

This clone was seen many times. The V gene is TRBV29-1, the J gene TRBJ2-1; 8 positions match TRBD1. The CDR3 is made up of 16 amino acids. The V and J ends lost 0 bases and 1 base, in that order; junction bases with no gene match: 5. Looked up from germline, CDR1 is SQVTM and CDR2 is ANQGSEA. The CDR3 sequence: CSVEDPDRESYNEQFF. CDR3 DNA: TGCAGCGTTGAAGACCCGGACAGGGAGTCCTACAATGAGCAGTTCTTC.

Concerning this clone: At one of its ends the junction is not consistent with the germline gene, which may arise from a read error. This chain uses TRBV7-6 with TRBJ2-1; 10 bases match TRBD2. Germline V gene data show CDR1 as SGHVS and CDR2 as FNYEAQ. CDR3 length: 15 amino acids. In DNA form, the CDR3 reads TGTGCCAGCAGCTTGTCTAGCGGGAGCGTCAATGAGCATTTCTTC. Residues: CASSLSSGSVNEHFF.

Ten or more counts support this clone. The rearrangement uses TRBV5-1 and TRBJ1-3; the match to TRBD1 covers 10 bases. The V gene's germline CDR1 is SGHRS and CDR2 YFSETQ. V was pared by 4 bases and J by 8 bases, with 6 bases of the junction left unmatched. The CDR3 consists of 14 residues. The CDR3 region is CASSPGDRGHTIYF. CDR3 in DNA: TGCGCCAGCAGCCCAGGGGACAGGGGTCACACCATATATTTT.

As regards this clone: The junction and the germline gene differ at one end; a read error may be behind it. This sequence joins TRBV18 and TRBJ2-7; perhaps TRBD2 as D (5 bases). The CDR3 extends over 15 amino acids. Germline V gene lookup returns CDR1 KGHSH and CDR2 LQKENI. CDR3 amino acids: CASSPPSGNSIEQCF. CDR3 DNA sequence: TGTGCCAGCTCACCTCCCTCCGGGAACTCGATAGAGCAGTGCTTC. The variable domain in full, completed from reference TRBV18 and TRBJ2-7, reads NAGVMQNPRHLVRRRGQEARLRCSPMKGHSHVYWYRQLPEEGLKFMVYLQKENIIDESGMPKERFSAEFPKEGPSILRIQQVVRGDSAAYFCASSPPSGNSIEQCFGPGTRLTVT.

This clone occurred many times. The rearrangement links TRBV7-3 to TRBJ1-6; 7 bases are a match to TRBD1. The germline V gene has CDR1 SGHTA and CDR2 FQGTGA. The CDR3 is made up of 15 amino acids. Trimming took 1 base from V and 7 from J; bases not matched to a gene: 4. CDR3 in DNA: TGTGCCAGCAGCTTAAGAGACAGGGAAAATTCACCCCTCCACTTT. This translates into CASSLRDRENSPLHF.

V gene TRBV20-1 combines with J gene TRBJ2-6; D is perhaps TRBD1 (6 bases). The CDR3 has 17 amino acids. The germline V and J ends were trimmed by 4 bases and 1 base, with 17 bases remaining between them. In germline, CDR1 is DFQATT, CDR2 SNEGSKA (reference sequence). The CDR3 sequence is CSAKRRQVQSGANVLTF. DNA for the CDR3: TGCAGTGCTAAGAGGCGACAGGTACAATCTGGGGCCAACGTCCTGACTTTC.

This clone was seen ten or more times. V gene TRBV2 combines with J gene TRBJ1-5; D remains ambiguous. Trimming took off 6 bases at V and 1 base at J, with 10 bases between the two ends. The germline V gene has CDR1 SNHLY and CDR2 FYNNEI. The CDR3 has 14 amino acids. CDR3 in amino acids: CASSQDRSNQPQHF. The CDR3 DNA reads TGTGCCAGCAGCCAAGACCGGAGCAATCAGCCCCAGCATTTT.

The CDR3 loop reads CASSHRLSGDTDTQYF. Here the CDR3 DNA reads TGTGCCAGCAGCCACAGGCTATCGGGGGACACAGATACGCAGTATTTT. The chain has TRBV14 and TRBJ2-3, with a possible D match to TRBD2 (6 bases). The V end lost 3 bases, the J end lost 2 bases, and 15 bases lay between the germline ends. Germline V gene sequence: CDR1 SGHDN, CDR2 FVKESK. The CDR3 has 16 amino acids.

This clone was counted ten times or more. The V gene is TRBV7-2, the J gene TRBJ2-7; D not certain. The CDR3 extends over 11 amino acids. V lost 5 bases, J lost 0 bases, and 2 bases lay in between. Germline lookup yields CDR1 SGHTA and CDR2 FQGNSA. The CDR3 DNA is TGTGCCAGCAGCCGCTCCTACGAGCAGTACTTC. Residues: CASSRSYEQYF.

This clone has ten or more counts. The CDR3 nucleotides are TGTGCCAGCAGTTATCCTAGCGGGCCCCAAGAGACCCAGTACTTC. It encodes CASSYPSGPQETQYF. The chain links TRBV6-2 or TRBV6-3 to TRBJ2-5; 8 bases line up with TRBD2. V dropped 3 bases and J dropped 1; count of bases not matched to a gene: 4. The germline gives CDR1 MNHEY, CDR2 SVGEGT. There are 15 residues in the CDR3.

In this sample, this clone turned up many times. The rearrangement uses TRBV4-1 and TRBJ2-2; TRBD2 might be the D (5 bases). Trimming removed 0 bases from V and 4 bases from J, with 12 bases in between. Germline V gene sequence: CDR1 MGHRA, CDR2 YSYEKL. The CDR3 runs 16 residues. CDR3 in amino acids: CASSQDRGHPTGELFF. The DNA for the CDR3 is TGCGCCAGCAGCCAAGATCGAGGGCACCCCACCGGGGAGCTGTTTTTT.

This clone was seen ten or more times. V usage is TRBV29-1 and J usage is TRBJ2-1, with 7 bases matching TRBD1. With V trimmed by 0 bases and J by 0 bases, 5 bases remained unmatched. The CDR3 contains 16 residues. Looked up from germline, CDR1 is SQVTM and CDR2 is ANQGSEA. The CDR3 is CSVEDSDRVSYNEQFF. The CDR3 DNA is TGCAGCGTTGAAGACTCCGACAGGGTCTCCTACAATGAGCAGTTCTTC.

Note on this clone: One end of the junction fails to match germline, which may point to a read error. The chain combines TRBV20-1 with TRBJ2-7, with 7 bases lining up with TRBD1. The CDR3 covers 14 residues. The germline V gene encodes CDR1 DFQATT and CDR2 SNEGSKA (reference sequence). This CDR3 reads CSTLPGTDSYDQYF. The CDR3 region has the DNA TGCAGTACTCTCCCCGGGACAGACTCCTACGATCAGTACTTC.

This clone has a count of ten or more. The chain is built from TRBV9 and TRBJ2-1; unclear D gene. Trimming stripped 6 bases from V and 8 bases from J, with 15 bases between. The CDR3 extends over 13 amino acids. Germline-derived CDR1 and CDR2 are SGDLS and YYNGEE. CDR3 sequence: CASTRDPADEQFF. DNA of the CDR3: TGTGCCAGCACCAGAGACCCCGCCGATGAGCAGTTCTTC.

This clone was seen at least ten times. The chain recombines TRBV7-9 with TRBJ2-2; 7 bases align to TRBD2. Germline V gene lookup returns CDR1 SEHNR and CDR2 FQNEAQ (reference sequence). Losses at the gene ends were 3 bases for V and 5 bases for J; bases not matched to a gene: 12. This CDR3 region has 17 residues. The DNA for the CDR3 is TGTGCCAGCAGCTTTGACGGGAGGCGGTTCTGGACCGGGGAGCTGTTTTTT. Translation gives CASSFDGRRFWTGELFF.

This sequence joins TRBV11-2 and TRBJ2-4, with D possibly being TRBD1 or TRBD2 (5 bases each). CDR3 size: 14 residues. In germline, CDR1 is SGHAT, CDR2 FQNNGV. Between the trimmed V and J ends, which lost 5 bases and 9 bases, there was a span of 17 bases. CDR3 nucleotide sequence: TGTGCCAGCAGCCAAGGGTCTGCCGGGACCATTCAGTACTTC. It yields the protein CASSQGSAGTIQYF.

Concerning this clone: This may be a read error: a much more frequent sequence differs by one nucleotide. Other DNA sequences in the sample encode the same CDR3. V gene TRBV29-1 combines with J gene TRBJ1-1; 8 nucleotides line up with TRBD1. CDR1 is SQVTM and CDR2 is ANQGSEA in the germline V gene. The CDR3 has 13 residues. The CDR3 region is CSPYRGGNTEAFF. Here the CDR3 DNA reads TGCAGCCCCTACAGGGGGGGGAACACTGAGGCTTTCTTT.

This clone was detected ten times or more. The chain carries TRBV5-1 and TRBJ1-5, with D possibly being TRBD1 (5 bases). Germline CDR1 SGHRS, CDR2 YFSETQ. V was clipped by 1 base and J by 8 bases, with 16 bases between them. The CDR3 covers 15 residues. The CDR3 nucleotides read TGCGCCAGCAGCTTGTGGGGGGACGGCCTAGAGCCCCAGCATTTT. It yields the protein CASSLWGDGLEPQHF.

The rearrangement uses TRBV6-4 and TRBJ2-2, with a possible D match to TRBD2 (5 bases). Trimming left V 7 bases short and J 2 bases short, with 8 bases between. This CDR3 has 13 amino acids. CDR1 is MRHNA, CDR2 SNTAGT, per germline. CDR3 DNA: TGTGCCAGCATTGAGGGTAACACCGGGGAGCTGTTTTTT. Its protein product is CASIEGNTGELFF.

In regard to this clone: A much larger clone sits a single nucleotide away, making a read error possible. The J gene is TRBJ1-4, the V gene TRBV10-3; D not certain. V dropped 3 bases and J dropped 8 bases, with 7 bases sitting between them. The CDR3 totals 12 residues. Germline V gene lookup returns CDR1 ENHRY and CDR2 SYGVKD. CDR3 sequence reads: CAISDSEEKLFF. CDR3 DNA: TGTGCCATCAGTGATTCTGAGGAAAAACTGTTTTTT.

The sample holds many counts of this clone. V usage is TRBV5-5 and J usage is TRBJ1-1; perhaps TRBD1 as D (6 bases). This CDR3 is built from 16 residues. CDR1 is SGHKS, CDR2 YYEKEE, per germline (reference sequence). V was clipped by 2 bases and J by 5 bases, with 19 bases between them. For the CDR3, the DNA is TGTGCCAGCAGCTTAATTGCAGGGGCTCTTAAAACTGAAGCTTTCTTT. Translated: CASSLIAGALKTEAFF. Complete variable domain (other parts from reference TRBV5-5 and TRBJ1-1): DAGVTQSPTHLIKTRGQQVTLRCSPISGHKSVSWYQQVLGQGPQFIFQYYEKEERGRGNFPDRFSARQFPNYSSELNVNALLLGDSALYLCASSLIAGALKTEAFFGQGTRLTVV.

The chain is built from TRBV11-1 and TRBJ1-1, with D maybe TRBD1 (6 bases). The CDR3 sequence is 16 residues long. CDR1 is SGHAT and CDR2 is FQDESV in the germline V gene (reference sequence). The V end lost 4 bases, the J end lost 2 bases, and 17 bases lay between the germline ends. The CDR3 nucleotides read TGTGCCAGCAGCTCTCCAGGGGTAGGGGTCAACACTGAAGCTTTCTTT. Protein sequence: CASSSPGVGVNTEAFF. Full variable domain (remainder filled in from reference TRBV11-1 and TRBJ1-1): EAEVAQSPRYKITEKSQAVAFWCDPISGHATLYWYRQILGQGPELLVQFQDESVVDDSQLPKDRFSAERLKGVDSTLKIQPAELGDSAMYLCASSSPGVGVNTEAFFGQGTRLTVV.

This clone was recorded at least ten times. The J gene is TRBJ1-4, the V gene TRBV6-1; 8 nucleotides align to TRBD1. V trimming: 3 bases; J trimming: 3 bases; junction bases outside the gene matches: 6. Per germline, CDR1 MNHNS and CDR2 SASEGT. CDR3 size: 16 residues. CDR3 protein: CASSDPGQGANEKLFF. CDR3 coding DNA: TGTGCCAGCAGTGATCCAGGACAGGGAGCTAATGAAAAACTGTTTTTT.

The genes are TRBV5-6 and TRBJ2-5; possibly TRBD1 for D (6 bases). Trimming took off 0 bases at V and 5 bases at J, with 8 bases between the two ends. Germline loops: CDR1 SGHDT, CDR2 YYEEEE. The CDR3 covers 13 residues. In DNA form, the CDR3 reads TGTGCCAGCAGCTTGGTGGGGGCTGAGACCCAGTACTTC. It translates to CASSLVGAETQYF.

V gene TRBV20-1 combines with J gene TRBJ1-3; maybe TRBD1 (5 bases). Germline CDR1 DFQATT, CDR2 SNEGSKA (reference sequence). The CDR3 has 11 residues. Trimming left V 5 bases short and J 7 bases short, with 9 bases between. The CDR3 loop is CSAVGGNTIYF. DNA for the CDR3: TGCAGTGCTGTGGGGGGGAACACCATATATTTT.

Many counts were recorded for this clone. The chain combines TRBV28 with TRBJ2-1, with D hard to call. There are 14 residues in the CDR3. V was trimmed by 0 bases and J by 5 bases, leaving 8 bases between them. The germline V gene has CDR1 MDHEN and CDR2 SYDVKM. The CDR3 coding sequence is TGTGCCAGCAGTTTATGGTCCGGTAACAATGAGCAGTTCTTC. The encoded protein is CASSLWSGNNEQFF.

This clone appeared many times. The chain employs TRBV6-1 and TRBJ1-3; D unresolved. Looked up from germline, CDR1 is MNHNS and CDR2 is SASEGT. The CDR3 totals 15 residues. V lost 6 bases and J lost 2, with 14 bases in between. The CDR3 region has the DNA TGTGCCAGCAGACCATATAGGGAGGCTGGAAACACCATATATTTT. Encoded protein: CASRPYREAGNTIYF.

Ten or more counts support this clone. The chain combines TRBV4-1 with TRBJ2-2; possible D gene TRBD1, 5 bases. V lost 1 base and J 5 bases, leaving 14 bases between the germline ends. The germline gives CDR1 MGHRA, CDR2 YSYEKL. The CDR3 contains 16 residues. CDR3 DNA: TGCGCCAGCAGCCAAGTGGACATGGGGTGGACCGGGGAGCTGTTTTTT. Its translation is CASSQVDMGWTGELFF.

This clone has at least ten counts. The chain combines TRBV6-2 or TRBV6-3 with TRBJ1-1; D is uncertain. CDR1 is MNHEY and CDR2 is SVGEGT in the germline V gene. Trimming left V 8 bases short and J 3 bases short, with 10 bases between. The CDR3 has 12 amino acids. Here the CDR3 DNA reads TGTGCCAGCTACCAAGGTCACACTGAAGCTTTCTTT. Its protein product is CASYQGHTEAFF.

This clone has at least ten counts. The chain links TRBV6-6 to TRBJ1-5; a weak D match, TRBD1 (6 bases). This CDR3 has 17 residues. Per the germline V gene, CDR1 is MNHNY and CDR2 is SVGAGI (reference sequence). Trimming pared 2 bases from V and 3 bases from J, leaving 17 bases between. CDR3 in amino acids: CASSYDLTGGPNQPQHF. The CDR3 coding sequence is TGTGCCAGCAGTTACGATTTGACAGGAGGACCCAATCAGCCCCAGCATTTT.

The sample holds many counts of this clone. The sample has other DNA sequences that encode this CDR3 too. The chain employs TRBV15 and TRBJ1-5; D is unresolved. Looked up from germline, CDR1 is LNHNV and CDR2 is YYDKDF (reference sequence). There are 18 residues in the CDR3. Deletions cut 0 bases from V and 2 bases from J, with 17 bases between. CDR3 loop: CATSRDRGRLEGNQPQHF. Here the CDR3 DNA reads TGTGCCACCAGCAGAGATCGGGGAAGGTTGGAAGGCAATCAGCCCCAGCATTTT.